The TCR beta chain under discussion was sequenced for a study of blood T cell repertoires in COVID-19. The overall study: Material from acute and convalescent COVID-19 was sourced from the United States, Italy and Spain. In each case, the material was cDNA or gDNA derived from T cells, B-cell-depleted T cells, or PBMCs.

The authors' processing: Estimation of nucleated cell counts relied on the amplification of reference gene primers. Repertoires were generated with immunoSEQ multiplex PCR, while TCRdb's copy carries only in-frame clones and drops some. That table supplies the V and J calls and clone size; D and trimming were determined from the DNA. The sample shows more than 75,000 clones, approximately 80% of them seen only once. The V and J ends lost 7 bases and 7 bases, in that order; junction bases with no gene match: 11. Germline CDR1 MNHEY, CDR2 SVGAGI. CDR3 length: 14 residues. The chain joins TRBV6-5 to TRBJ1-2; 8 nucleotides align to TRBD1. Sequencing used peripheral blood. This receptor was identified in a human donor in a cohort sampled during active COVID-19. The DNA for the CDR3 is TGTGCCAGCACCTTAGACAGGGGATTCTTTGGCTACACCTTC. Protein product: CASTLDRGFFGYTF.